Below, 21 T cell receptor beta chains from the same sample are listed, as sequenced in a study of shared clonotypes between healthy human individuals. Sequenced by immunoSEQ multiplex PCR; TCRdb stores in-frame clones only, minus some. The sample lists 190,000 or so clones, around 63% occurring once. The sequenced sample was memory CD4+ T cells sorted from blood. Subset in this sample: CD45RA-negative fraction. Receptors were obtained from a man aged 25 to 45 in good health.

At least ten counts were recorded for this clone. The V and J genes are TRBV7-2 and TRBJ1-3; D gene ambiguous. Germline V gene lookup returns CDR1 SGHTA and CDR2 FQGNSA. With 2 bases removed from V and 4 bases from J, the gap between germline ends came to 6 bases. The CDR3 is 13 residues long. Written as DNA, the CDR3 is TGTGCCAGCAGCTTATCGGGGGGAAACACCATATATTTT. It specifies CASSLSGGNTIYF.

The V gene is TRBV7-2, the J gene TRBJ2-3, with D perhaps TRBD2 (6 bases). Per germline, CDR1 SGHTA and CDR2 FQGNSA. V dropped 3 bases and J dropped 4 bases, with 14 bases sitting between them. CDR3 length: 15 amino acids. This chain's CDR3 is CASSFRGNSADTQYF. DNA of the CDR3: TGTGCCAGCAGCTTCCGGGGGAACTCGGCAGATACGCAGTATTTT. The entire variable domain, with the rest obtained from reference TRBV7-2 and TRBJ2-3, is as follows: GAGVSQSPSNKVTEKGKDVELRCDPISGHTALYWYRQSLGQGLEFLIYFQGNSAPDKSGLPSDRFSAERTGGSVSTLTIQRTQQEDSAVYLCASSFRGNSADTQYFGPGTRLTVL.

The V and J genes are TRBV28 and TRBJ2-7; the D is unclear. V dropped 3 bases and J dropped 1 base, with 7 bases sitting between them. The CDR3 is 13 residues long. The germline gives CDR1 MDHEN, CDR2 SYDVKM. The CDR3 bases are TGTGCCAGCAGTTTTTCTCTTTCCTACGAGCAGTACTTC. This codes for CASSFSLSYEQYF.

J is TRBJ2-1 and V is TRBV29-1; possible D gene TRBD2, 6 bases. The germline V gene encodes CDR1 SQVTM and CDR2 ANQGSEA. This CDR3 comprises 14 residues. The V end was cut by 2 bases, the J end by 2 bases, with 10 bases between. The CDR3 loop is CSVEPGSPYNEQFF. CDR3 coding DNA: TGCAGCGTTGAACCCGGGAGTCCCTACAATGAGCAGTTCTTC.

A few counts support this clone. The rearrangement joins TRBV18 to TRBJ2-7; TRBD2 aligns across 11 bases. CDR3 length: 14 residues. After removal of 3 bases from V and 3 bases from J, the junction contained 1 base not matched to a gene. Germline assignment: CDR1 KGHSH and CDR2 LQKENI. Here the CDR3 reads CASSPGLADYEQYF. CDR3 nucleotides: TGTGCCAGCTCACCGGGACTAGCGGACTACGAGCAGTACTTC.

The sample holds a few counts of this clone. The chain combines TRBV5-4 with TRBJ2-3; no reliable D call. This CDR3 has 13 residues. The germline gives CDR1 SGHNT, CDR2 YYREEE (reference sequence). V gave up 4 bases and J gave up 2 bases, with 8 bases separating them. This CDR3 is CASSAYLTDTQYF. The CDR3 DNA sequence: TGTGCCAGCAGCGCGTACCTCACAGATACGCAGTATTTT.

This clone was counted many times. V and J are TRBV18 and TRBJ2-5; unclear D gene. Trimming took 1 base from V and 5 from J, leaving 17 bases between them. In germline, CDR1 is KGHSH, CDR2 LQKENI. The CDR3 has 16 amino acids. As DNA, the CDR3 is TGTGCCAGCTCACCACGGCAGGCAGACCCTAGGGAGACCCAGTACTTC. It codes for CASSPRQADPRETQYF.

The chain employs TRBV15 and TRBJ2-1, with TRBD2 identical over 8 bases. V shed 0 bases and J 4 bases; nucleotides not matched to a gene: 8. The CDR3 is 17 residues long. CDR1 LNHNV and CDR2 YYDKDF come from the germline V gene (reference sequence). CDR3 in amino acids: CATSRDLLLAEYNEQFF. The CDR3 DNA reads as TGTGCCACCAGCAGAGATCTCTTACTAGCGGAGTACAATGAGCAGTTCTTC.

This clone has a handful of counts. V and J are TRBV11-2 and TRBJ2-7; 9 nucleotides match TRBD2. Germline lookup yields CDR1 SGHAT and CDR2 FQNNGV. After removal of 6 bases from V and 4 bases from J, the junction contained 10 bases not matched to a gene. The CDR3 sequence is 15 residues long. CDR3 coding DNA: TGTGCCAGCAGATCAATAGCGGGAGTTCGGTACGAGCAGTACTTC. Translation gives CASRSIAGVRYEQYF. Full variable domain (outside the CDR3, taken from reference TRBV11-2 and TRBJ2-7): EAGVAQSPRYKIIEKRQSVAFWCNPISGHATLYWYQQILGQGPKLLIQFQNNGVVDDSQLPKDRFSAERLKGVDSTLKIQPAKLEDSAVYLCASRSIAGVRYEQYFGPGTRLTVT.

The gene calls are TRBV6-5 and TRBJ2-7; D gene ambiguous. CDR1 and CDR2 (germline): MNHEY, SVGAGI. V was trimmed by 4 bases and J by 3 bases, leaving 13 bases between them. The CDR3 has 14 amino acids. The CDR3 protein is CASSSGPRLYEQYF. The CDR3 DNA reads TGTGCCAGCAGTTCCGGGCCCCGTCTCTACGAGCAGTACTTC.

The chain combines TRBV7-9 with TRBJ2-7; D not certain. Germline V CDR1 and CDR2: SEHNR, FQNEAQ (reference sequence). This CDR3 has 13 amino acids. V lost 7 bases to trimming and J lost 2 bases, with 12 bases between them. CDR3 in DNA: TGTGCCAGCACCCCGGTCCGAACCTACGAGCAGTACTTC. This sequence encodes CASTPVRTYEQYF.

The chain uses TRBV5-4 and TRBJ2-5; perhaps TRBD1 as D (5 bases). The length of the CDR3 is 13 residues. Germline V gene data show CDR1 as SGHNT and CDR2 as YYREEE (reference sequence). Trimming took off 2 bases at V and 2 bases at J, with 7 bases between the two ends. DNA of the CDR3: TGTGCCAGCAGCTTCCAGGGTCAAGAGACCCAGTACTTC. It specifies CASSFQGQETQYF.

In its sample, this clone was seen once. The chain carries TRBV14 and TRBJ2-7; 8 positions match TRBD2. The ends lost 11 bases at V and 3 bases at J; junction bases unmatched: 6. Germline CDR1 SGHDN, CDR2 FVKESK. CDR3 length: 12 residues. The CDR3 sequence: CASGLAGYEQYF. The CDR3 nucleotides read TGTGCCTCAGGTCTAGCGGGCTACGAGCAGTACTTC.

The rearrangement uses TRBV6-1 and TRBJ2-7, with D uncertain. Trimming left V 8 bases short and J 4 bases short, with 15 bases between. This CDR3 is 13 amino acids long. Germline V gene data show CDR1 as MNHNS and CDR2 as SASEGT. CDR3 protein: CASCVGSLYEQYF. The CDR3 nucleotides read TGTGCCAGCTGCGTTGGCTCCCTATACGAGCAGTACTTC.

The V gene is TRBV7-9, the J gene TRBJ2-2, with 8 bases that match TRBD2. This CDR3 region has 17 residues. Trimming took 5 bases from V and 1 from J; bases not matched to a gene: 9. CDR1 is SEHNR and CDR2 is FQNEAQ in the germline V gene (reference sequence). This chain's CDR3 is CASSQPSSGLNTGELFF. The CDR3 coding sequence is TGTGCCAGCAGCCAACCCTCTAGCGGGCTGAACACCGGGGAGCTGTTTTTT.

This clone came up many times. The V call is TRBV15, the J call TRBJ1-4; possible D gene TRBD1, 6 bases. The germline V gene has CDR1 LNHNV and CDR2 YYDKDF (reference sequence). CDR3 size: 15 residues. Trimming cost V 3 bases and J 17 bases, with 25 bases left between them. This chain's CDR3 is CATSSSGETLDSLFF. The CDR3 DNA sequence: TGTGCCACCAGCAGTTCCGGAGAAACCCTGGACAGCTTATTTTTT.

In its sample, this clone was seen a few times. The same CDR3 also results from other DNA sequences found in this sample. CDR3 amino acids: CSAKPLNEQFF. CDR3 nucleotide sequence: TGCAGTGCTAAGCCGCTCAATGAGCAGTTCTTC. The gene calls are TRBV20-1 and TRBJ2-1; D not certain. The CDR3 has 11 amino acids. Germline V lookup: CDR1 DFQATT, CDR2 SNEGSKA (reference sequence). V lost 4 bases and J 6 bases, leaving 7 bases between the germline ends.

This sequence joins TRBV9 and TRBJ2-5; 7 bases are a match to TRBD1. The germline V gene encodes CDR1 SGDLS and CDR2 YYNGEE. The CDR3 loop spans 14 amino acids. The ends lost 1 base at V and 6 bases at J; junction bases unmatched: 6. The CDR3 nucleotides are TGTGCCAGCAGCGTATCGTCAGGGGGACAGACCCAGTACTTC. Amino acids: CASSVSSGGQTQYF.

This chain connects TRBV27 to TRBJ2-7; 11 bases map to TRBD2. V shed 3 bases, J shed 3 bases, and the junction held 1 base outside the gene matches. The germline V gene encodes CDR1 MNHEY and CDR2 SMNVEV (reference sequence). The CDR3 runs 14 residues. In DNA form, the CDR3 reads TGTGCCAGCAGTTTCGGACTAGCGGGCTACGAGCAGTACTTC. Amino acid sequence: CASSFGLAGYEQYF.

The chain combines TRBV28 with TRBJ2-2; D possibly uses TRBD1 or TRBD2 (5 bases each). Trimming cost V 5 bases and J 3 bases, with 16 bases left between them. This CDR3 has 16 residues. Germline V gene data show CDR1 as MDHEN and CDR2 as SYDVKM. CDR3 region: CASSGGVWGDTGELFF. CDR3 DNA: TGTGCCAGCAGTGGGGGTGTGTGGGGCGACACCGGGGAGCTGTTTTTT.

Within the sample, this clone is medium-sized. The rearrangement links TRBV11-3 to TRBJ1-2; 9 positions agree with TRBD1. Trimming removed 5 bases from V and 4 bases from J; junction bases left unmatched: 8. The CDR3 contains 15 residues. Germline V gene data show CDR1 as SGHNT and CDR2 as YENEEA. The CDR3 is CASSLWDRDVYGYTF. The CDR3 nucleotides are TGTGCCAGCAGCCTTTGGGACAGGGATGTCTATGGCTACACCTTC. Filled out from reference TRBV11-3 and TRBJ1-2, the complete variable domain reads EAGVVQSPRYKIIEKKQPVAFWCNPISGHNTLYWYLQNLGQGPELLIRYENEEAVDDSQLPKDRFSAERLKGVDSTLKIQPAELGDSAVYLCASSLWDRDVYGYTFGSGTRLTVV.